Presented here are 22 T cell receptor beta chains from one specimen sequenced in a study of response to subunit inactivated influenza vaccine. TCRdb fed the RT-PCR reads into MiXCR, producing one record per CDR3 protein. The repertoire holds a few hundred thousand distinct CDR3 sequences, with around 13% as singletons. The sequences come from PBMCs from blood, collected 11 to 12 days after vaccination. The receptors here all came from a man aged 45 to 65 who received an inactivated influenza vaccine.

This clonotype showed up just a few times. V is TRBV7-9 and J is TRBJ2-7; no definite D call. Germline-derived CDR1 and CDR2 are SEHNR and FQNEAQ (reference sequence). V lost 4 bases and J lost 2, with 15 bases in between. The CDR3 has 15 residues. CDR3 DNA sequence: TGTGCCAGCAGCTCCCCCGCACTTGGGACCTACGAGCAGTACTTC. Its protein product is CASSSPALGTYEQYF. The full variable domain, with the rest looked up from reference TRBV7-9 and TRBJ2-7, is DTGVSQNPRHKITKRGQNVTFRCDPISEHNRLYWYRQTLGQGPEFLTYFQNEAQLEKSRLLSDRFSAERPKGSFSTLEIQRTEQGDSAMYLCASSSPALGTYEQYFGPGTRLTVT.

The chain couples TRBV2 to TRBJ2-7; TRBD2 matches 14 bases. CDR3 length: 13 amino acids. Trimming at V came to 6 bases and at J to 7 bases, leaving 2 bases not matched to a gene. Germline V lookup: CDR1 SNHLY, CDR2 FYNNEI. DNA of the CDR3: TGTGCCAGCAGGGGACTAGCGGGAGAGGAGCAGTACTTC. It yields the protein CASRGLAGEEQYF. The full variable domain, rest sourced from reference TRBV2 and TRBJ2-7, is EPEVTQTPSHQVTQMGQEVILRCVPISNHLYFYWYRQILGQKVEFLVSFYNNEISEKSEIFDDQFSVERPDGSNFTLKIRSTKLEDSAMYFCASRGLAGEEQYFGPGTRLTVT.

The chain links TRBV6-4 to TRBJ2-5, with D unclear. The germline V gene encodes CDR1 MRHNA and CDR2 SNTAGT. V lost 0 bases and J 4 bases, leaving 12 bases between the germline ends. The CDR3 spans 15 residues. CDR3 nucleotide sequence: TGTGCCAGCAGTGACTCCCCGGCTGGGGTAGAGACCCAGTACTTC. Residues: CASSDSPAGVETQYF.

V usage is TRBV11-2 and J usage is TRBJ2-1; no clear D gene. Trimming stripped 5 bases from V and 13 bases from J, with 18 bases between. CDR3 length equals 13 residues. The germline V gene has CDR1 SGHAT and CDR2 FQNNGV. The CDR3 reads CASSRSAPGIQFF. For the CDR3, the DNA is TGTGCCAGCAGCAGGTCGGCCCCAGGAATTCAGTTCTTC.

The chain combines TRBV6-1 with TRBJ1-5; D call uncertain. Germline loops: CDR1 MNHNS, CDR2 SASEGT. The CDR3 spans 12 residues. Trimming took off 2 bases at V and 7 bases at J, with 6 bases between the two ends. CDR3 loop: CASSERAQPQHF. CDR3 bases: TGTGCCAGCAGTGAAAGGGCCCAGCCCCAGCATTTT.

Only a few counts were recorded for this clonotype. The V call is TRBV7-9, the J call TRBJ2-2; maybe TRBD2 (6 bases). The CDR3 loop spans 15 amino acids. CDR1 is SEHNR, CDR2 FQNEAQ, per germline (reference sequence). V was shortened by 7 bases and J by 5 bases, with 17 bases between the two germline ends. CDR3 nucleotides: TGTGCCAGCACCCCGGGAGCAGGGTGGACCGGGGAGCTGTTTTTT. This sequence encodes CASTPGAGWTGELFF.

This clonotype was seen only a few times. CDR3 in DNA: TGCGCCAGCAGCCCGACCGAGGGTAGCTACGAGCAGTACTTC. Its translation: CASSPTEGSYEQYF. The chain is built from TRBV5-1 and TRBJ2-7; D may be TRBD2 (5 bases). The CDR3 is made up of 14 amino acids. Germline V CDR1 and CDR2: SGHRS, YFSETQ. Trimming took off 4 bases at V and 3 bases at J, with 14 bases between the two ends.

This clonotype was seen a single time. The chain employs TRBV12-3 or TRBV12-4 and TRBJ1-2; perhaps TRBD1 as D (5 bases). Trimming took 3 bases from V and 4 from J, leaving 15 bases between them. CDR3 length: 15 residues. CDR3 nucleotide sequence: TGTGCCAGCAGTTTTACCCACGGGCAGGGCTATGGCTACACCTTC. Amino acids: CASSFTHGQGYGYTF.

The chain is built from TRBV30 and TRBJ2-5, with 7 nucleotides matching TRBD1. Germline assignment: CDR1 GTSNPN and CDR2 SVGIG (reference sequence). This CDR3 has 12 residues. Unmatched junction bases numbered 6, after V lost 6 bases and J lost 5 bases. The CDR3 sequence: CACIDRVETQYF. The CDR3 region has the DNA TGTGCCTGCATAGACAGGGTTGAGACCCAGTACTTC.

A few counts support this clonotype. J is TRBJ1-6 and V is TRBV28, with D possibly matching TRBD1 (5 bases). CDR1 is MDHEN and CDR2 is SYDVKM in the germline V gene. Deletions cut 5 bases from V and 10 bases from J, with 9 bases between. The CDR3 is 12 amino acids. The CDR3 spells CASSQGSSPLHF. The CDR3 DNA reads TGTGCCAGCAGTCAGGGAAGCTCACCCCTCCACTTT.

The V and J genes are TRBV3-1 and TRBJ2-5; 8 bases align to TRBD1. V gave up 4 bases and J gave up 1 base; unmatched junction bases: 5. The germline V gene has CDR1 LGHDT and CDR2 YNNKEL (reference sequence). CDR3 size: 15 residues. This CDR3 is CASSRQGTLQETQYF. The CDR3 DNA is TGTGCCAGCAGCCGACAGGGGACACTCCAAGAGACCCAGTACTTC.

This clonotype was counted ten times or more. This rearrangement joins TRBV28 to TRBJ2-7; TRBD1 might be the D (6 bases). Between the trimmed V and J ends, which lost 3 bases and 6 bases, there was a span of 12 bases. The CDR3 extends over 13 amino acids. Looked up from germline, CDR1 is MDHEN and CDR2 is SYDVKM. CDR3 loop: CASSLAGEGEQYF. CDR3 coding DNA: TGTGCCAGCAGTTTGGCAGGGGAAGGCGAGCAGTACTTC.

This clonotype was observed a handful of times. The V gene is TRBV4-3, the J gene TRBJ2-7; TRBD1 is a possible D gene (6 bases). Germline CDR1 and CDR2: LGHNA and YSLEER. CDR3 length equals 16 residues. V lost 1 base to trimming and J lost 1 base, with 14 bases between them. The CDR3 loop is CASSQAWTDASYEQYF. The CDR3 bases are TGCGCCAGCAGCCAAGCATGGACAGATGCATCCTACGAGCAGTACTTC.

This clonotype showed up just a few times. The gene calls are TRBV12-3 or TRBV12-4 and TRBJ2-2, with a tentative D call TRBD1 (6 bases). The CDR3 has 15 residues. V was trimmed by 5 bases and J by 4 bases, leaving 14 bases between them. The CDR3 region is CASSPQGTLTGELFF. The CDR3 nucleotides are TGTGCCAGCAGTCCACAGGGTACCCTCACCGGGGAGCTGTTTTTT.

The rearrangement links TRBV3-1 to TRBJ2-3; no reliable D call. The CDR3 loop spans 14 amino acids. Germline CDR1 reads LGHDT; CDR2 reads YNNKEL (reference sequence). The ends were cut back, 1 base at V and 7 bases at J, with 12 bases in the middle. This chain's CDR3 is CASSQAPNGHTQYF. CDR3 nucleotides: TGTGCCAGCAGCCAAGCACCGAACGGCCATACGCAGTATTTT.

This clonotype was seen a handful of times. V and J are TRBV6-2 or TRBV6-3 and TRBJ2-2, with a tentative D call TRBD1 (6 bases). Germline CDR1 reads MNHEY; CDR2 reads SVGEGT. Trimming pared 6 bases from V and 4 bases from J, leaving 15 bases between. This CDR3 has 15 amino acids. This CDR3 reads CASSLLSGATGELFF. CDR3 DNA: TGTGCCAGCAGCTTGCTATCAGGGGCCACCGGGGAGCTGTTTTTT.

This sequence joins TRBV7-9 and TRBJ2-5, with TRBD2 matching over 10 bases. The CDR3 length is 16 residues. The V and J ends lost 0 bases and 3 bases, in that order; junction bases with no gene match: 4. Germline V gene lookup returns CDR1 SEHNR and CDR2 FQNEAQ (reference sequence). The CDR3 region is CASSLAPSGSKETQYF. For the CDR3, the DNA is TGTGCCAGCAGCTTAGCGCCTAGCGGGAGTAAAGAGACCCAGTACTTC. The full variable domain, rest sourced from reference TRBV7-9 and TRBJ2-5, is DTGVSQNPRHKITKRGQNVTFRCDPISEHNRLYWYRQTLGQGPEFLTYFQNEAQLEKSRLLSDRFSAERPKGSFSTLEIQRTEQGDSAMYLCASSLAPSGSKETQYFGPGTRLLVL.

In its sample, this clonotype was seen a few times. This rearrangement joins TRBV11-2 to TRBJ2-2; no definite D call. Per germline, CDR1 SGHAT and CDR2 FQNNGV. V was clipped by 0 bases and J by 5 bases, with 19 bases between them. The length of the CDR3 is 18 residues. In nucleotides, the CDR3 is TGTGCCAGCAGCTTAGACAACAATCGGCAGGTGGTGACCGGGGAGCTGTTTTTT. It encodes CASSLDNNRQVVTGELFF.

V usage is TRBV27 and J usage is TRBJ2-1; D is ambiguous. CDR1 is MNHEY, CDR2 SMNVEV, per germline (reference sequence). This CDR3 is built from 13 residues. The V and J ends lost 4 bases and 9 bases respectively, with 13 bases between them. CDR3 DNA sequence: TGTGCCAGCAGTTCGGGCGCGATCGGTGAGCAGTTCTTC. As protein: CASSSGAIGEQFF.

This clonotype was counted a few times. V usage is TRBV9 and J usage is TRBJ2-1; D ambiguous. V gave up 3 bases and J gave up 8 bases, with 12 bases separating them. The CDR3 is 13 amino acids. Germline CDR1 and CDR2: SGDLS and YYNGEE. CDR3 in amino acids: CASSAPVLHEQFF. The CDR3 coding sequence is TGTGCCAGCAGCGCCCCGGTACTCCATGAGCAGTTCTTC.

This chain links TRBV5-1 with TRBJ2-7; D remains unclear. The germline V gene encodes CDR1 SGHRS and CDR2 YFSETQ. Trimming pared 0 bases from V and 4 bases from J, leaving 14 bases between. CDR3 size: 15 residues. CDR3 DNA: TGCGCCAGCAGCTTGGAGTTTACAGCCCTGTACGAGCAGTACTTC. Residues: CASSLEFTALYEQYF.

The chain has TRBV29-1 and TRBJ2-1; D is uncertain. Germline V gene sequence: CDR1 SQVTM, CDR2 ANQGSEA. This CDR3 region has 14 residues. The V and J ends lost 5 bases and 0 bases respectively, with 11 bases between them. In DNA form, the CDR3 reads TGCAGCGTTCTTCGACACCTCTCCTACAATGAGCAGTTCTTC. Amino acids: CSVLRHLSYNEQFF.